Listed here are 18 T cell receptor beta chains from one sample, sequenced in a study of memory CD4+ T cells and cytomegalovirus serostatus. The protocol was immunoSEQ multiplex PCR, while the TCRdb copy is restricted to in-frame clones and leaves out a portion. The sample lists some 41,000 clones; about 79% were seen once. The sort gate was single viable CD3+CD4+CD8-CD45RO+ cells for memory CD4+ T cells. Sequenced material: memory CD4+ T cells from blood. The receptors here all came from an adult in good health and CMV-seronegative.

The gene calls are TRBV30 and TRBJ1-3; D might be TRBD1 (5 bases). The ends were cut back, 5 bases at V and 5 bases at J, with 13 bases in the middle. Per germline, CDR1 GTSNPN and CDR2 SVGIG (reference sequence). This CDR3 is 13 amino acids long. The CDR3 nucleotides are TGTGCCTGGCGGGGGGTTTTTCGAAACACCATATATTTT. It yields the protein CAWRGVFRNTIYF.

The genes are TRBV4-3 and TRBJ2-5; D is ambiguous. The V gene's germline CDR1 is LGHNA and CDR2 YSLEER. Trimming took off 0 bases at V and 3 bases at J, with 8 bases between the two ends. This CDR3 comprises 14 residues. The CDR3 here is CASSQDTAKETQYF. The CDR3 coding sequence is TGCGCCAGCAGCCAAGACACAGCGAAAGAGACCCAGTACTTC.

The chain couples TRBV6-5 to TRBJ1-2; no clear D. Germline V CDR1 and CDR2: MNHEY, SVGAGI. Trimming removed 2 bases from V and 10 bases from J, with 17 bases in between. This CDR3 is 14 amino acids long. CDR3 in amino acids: CASSYVRDRVDYTF. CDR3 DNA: TGTGCCAGCAGTTACGTTAGAGACCGGGTTGACTACACCTTC.

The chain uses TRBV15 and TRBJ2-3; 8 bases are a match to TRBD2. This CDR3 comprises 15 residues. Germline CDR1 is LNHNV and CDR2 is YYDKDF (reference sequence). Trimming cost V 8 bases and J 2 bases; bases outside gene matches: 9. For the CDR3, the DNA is TGTGCCACCGGCCTAAGCGGGAGAGACACAGATACGCAGTATTTT. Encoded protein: CATGLSGRDTDTQYF.

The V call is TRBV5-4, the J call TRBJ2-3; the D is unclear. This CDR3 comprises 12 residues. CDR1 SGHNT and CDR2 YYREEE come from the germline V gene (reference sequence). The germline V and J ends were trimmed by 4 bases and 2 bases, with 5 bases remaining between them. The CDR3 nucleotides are TGTGCCAGCAGCATCTACACAGATACGCAGTATTTT. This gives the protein CASSIYTDTQYF. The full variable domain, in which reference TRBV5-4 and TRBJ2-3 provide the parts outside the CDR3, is ETGVTQSPTHLIKTRGQQVTLRCSSQSGHNTVSWYQQALGQGPQFIFQYYREEENGRGNFPPRFSGLQFPNYSSELNVNALELDDSALYLCASSIYTDTQYFGPGTRLTVL.

The chain's CDR3 is CASSQVDSYGYTF. The CDR3 DNA is TGTGCCAGCAGCCAAGTAGACAGCTATGGCTACACCTTC. V and J are TRBV4-2 and TRBJ1-2; maybe TRBD1 (5 bases). CDR3 size: 13 residues. Per the germline V gene, CDR1 is LGHNA and CDR2 is YNFKEQ. Trimming removed 1 base at V and 4 bases at J, with 7 bases between.

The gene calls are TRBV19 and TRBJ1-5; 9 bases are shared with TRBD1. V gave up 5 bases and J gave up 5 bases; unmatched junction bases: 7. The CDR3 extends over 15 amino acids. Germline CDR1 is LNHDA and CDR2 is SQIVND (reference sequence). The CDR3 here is CASSVYRGQDQPQHF. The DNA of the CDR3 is TGTGCCAGTAGTGTTTACAGGGGGCAGGATCAGCCCCAGCATTTT.

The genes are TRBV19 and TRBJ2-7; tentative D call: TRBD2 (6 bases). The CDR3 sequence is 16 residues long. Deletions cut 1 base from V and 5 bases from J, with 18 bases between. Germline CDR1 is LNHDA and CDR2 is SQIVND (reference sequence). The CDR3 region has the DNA TGTGCCAGTAGTATAGCGGGAGTACGGGGCAATAACGAGCAGTACTTC. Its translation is CASSIAGVRGNNEQYF.

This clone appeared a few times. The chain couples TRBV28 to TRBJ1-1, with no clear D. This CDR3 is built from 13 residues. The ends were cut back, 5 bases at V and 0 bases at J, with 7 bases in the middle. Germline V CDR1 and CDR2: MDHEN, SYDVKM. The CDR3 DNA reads TGTGCCAGCAGTAAAAGAGTGAACACTGAAGCTTTCTTT. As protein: CASSKRVNTEAFF.

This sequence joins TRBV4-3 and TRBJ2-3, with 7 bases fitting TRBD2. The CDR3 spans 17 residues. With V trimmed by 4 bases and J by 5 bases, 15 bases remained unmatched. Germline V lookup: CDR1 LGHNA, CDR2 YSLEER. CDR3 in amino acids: CASSRAPSGAKQDTQYF. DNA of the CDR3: TGCGCCAGCAGCCGAGCCCCTAGCGGAGCAAAGCAAGATACGCAGTATTTT.

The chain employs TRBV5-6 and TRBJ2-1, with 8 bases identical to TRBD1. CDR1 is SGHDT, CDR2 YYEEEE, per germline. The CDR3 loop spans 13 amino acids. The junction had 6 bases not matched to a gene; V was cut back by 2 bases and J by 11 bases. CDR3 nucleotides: TGTGCCAGCAGCTTCGACAGGGGTGTAAAGCAGTTCTTC. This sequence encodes CASSFDRGVKQFF.

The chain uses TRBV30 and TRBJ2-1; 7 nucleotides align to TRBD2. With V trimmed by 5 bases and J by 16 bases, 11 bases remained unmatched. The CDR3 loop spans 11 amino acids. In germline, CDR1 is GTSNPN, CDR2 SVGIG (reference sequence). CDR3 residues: CAWGNGEGQFF. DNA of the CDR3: TGTGCCTGGGGCAACGGGGAGGGCCAATTCTTC.

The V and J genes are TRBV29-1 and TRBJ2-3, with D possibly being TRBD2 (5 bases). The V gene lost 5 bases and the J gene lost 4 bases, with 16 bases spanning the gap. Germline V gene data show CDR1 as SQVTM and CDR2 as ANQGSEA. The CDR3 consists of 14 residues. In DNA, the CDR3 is TGCAGCGTTTTCCCGCCTGGAGGCGCAGATACGCAGTATTTT. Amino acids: CSVFPPGGADTQYF.

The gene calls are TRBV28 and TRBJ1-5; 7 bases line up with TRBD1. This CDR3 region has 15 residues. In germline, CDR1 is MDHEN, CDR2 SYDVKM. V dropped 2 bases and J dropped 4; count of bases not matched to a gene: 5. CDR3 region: CASSLAGQYNQPQHF. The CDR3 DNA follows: TGTGCCAGCAGTTTAGCGGGACAGTATAATCAGCCCCAGCATTTT.

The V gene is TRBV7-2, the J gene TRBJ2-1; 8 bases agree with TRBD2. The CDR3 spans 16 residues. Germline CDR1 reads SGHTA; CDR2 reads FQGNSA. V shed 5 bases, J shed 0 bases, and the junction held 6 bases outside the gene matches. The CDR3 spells CASSRTGTSSYNEQFF. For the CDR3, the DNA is TGTGCCAGCAGCCGAACCGGGACTAGCTCCTACAATGAGCAGTTCTTC.

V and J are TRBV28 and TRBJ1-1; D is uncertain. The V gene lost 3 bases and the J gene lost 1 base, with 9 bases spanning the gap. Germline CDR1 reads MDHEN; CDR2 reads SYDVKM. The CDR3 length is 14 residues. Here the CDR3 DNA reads TGTGCCAGCAGTTTCCCGGAGAGGAACACTGAAGCTTTCTTT. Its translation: CASSFPERNTEAFF.

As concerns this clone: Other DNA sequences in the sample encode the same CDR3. Here the CDR3 reads CASSFRDPDTQYF. Here the CDR3 DNA reads TGTGCCAGCAGCTTTCGGGACCCAGATACGCAGTATTTT. V gene TRBV11-3 combines with J gene TRBJ2-3; either TRBD1 or TRBD2 may supply D (5 bases each). The CDR3 covers 13 residues. Trimming stripped 3 bases from V and 4 bases from J, with 8 bases between. The V gene's germline CDR1 is SGHNT and CDR2 YENEEA.

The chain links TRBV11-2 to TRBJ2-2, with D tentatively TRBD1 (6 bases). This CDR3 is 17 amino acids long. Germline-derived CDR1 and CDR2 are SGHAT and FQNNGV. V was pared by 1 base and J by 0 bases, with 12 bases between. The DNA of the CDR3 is TGTGCCAGCAGCTTAGCCGGGACAAGAACGAACACCGGGGAGCTGTTTTTT. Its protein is CASSLAGTRTNTGELFF.